These 31 T cell receptor beta chains came from one sample sequenced in a study of cytomegalovirus exposure and HLA in healthy donors. PCR employed 60 Vbeta and 13 Jbeta primers. Using immunoSEQ multiplex PCR, the repertoire was profiled, and TCRdb retains in-frame clones only, with some absent. The sample carries fewer than 200,000 clones, 71% recorded once. Input material: PBMCs. Receptor source: a girl between 5 and 17 years old in good health and CMV-seronegative.

V and J are TRBV29-1 and TRBJ2-3, with a weak D call TRBD1 (5 bases). CDR1 SQVTM and CDR2 ANQGSEA come from the germline V gene. The germline V and J ends were trimmed by 5 bases and 0 bases, with 12 bases remaining between them. The CDR3 extends over 14 amino acids. The CDR3 sequence is CSVIKTASTDTQYF. CDR3 nucleotides: TGCAGCGTTATAAAGACAGCCAGCACAGATACGCAGTATTTT.

V usage is TRBV18 and J usage is TRBJ1-2; TRBD1 is a possible D gene (6 bases). Germline V lookup: CDR1 KGHSH, CDR2 LQKENI. The CDR3 runs 15 residues. V lost 1 base and J 3 bases, leaving 12 bases between the germline ends. The CDR3 DNA is TGTGCCAGCTCACCACTCTTGGACAGCGACTATGGCTACACCTTC. Its translation is CASSPLLDSDYGYTF. Full variable domain (rest looked up from reference TRBV18 and TRBJ1-2): NAGVMQNPRHLVRRRGQEARLRCSPMKGHSHVYWYRQLPEEGLKFMVYLQKENIIDESGMPKERFSAEFPKEGPSILRIQQVVRGDSAAYFCASSPLLDSDYGYTFGSGTRLTVV.

The DNA for the CDR3 is TGTGCTAGTGGTTCCCGGACTGGCACAGATACGCAGTATTTT. The encoded protein is CASGSRTGTDTQYF. The rearrangement uses TRBV12-5 and TRBJ2-3; D may be TRBD2 (5 bases). CDR1 LGHNT and CDR2 FRNRAP come from the germline V gene. Between the trimmed V and J ends, which lost 4 bases and 1 base, there was a span of 9 bases. The CDR3 has 14 amino acids.

This clone was seen only a few times. This sequence joins TRBV29-1 and TRBJ1-3; no clear D gene. The CDR3 length is 12 residues. Germline-derived CDR1 and CDR2 are SQVTM and ANQGSEA. The V end lost 6 bases, the J end lost 0 bases, and 6 bases lay between the germline ends. The DNA for the CDR3 is TGCAGCGTACAAAGCTCTGGAAACACCATATATTTT. This encodes CSVQSSGNTIYF. Together with reference TRBV29-1 and TRBJ1-3, the CDR3 gives the full variable domain: SAVISQKPSRDICQRGTSLTIQCQVDSQVTMMFWYRQQPGQSLTLIATANQGSEATYESGFVIDKFPISRPNLTFSTLTVSNMSPEDSSIYLCSVQSSGNTIYFGEGSWLTVV.

The chain couples TRBV27 to TRBJ1-1; 7 bases fit TRBD1. Trimming at V came to 4 bases and at J to 3 bases, leaving 8 bases not matched to a gene. Germline CDR1 and CDR2: MNHEY and SMNVEV (reference sequence). The CDR3 runs to 15 residues. CDR3 protein: CASSYRPQGHTEAFF. CDR3 sequence (DNA): TGTGCCAGCAGTTACCGTCCACAGGGGCACACTGAAGCTTTCTTT.

This clone has a handful of counts. The chain links TRBV9 to TRBJ2-1, with 8 positions matching TRBD1. The CDR3 totals 15 residues. CDR1 SGDLS and CDR2 YYNGEE come from the germline V gene. V shed 4 bases and J 2 bases; nucleotides not matched to a gene: 5. CDR3 protein: CASSIHRGAYNEQFF. Written as DNA, the CDR3 is TGTGCCAGCAGCATACACAGGGGGGCCTACAATGAGCAGTTCTTC. Using reference TRBV9 and TRBJ2-1 for the parts outside the CDR3, the full variable domain is DSGVTQTPKHLITATGQRVTLRCSPRSGDLSVYWYQQSLDQGLQFLIQYYNGEERAKGNILERFSAQQFPDLHSELNLSSLELGDSALYFCASSIHRGAYNEQFFGPGTRLTVL.

This chain joins TRBV27 and TRBJ2-5; TRBD2 is a possible D gene (6 bases). V lost 5 bases, J lost 1 base, and 20 bases lay in between. Germline V gene sequence: CDR1 MNHEY, CDR2 SMNVEV (reference sequence). There are 17 residues in the CDR3. CDR3 sequence: CASSPHSGRGFQETQYF. The CDR3 DNA follows: TGTGCCAGCAGTCCCCACTCGGGGCGGGGTTTCCAAGAGACCCAGTACTTC.

The chain has TRBV19 and TRBJ2-5; TRBD1 matches 9 bases. Germline CDR1 is LNHDA and CDR2 is SQIVND (reference sequence). The V and J ends lost 3 bases and 5 bases, in that order; junction bases with no gene match: 4. This CDR3 region has 14 residues. The CDR3 sequence is CASSIQTGGETQYF. The CDR3 nucleotides read TGTGCCAGTAGTATCCAGACAGGGGGGGAGACCCAGTACTTC.

The J gene is TRBJ2-6, the V gene TRBV7-9; D not certain. The germline V and J ends were trimmed by 2 bases and 0 bases, with 14 bases remaining between them. This CDR3 is built from 18 residues. CDR1 SEHNR and CDR2 FQNEAQ come from the germline V gene (reference sequence). The CDR3 DNA follows: TGTGCCAGCAGCTTAATGCTGATGCGGAACTCTGGGGCCAACGTCCTGACTTTC. This sequence encodes CASSLMLMRNSGANVLTF.

The chain is built from TRBV18 and TRBJ1-1; 10 bases align to TRBD1. This CDR3 is built from 17 residues. CDR1 KGHSH and CDR2 LQKENI come from the germline V gene. V dropped 1 base and J dropped 1; count of bases not matched to a gene: 6. The CDR3 loop reads CASSPRQGALTNTEAFF. For the CDR3, the DNA is TGTGCCAGCTCACCACGACAGGGGGCTCTGACGAACACTGAAGCTTTCTTT.

This chain links TRBV25-1 with TRBJ2-3; TRBD1 matches at 9 bases. Trimming cost V 7 bases and J 5 bases; bases outside gene matches: 7. The CDR3 spans 14 residues. Germline CDR1 reads MGHDK; CDR2 reads SYGVNS. The CDR3: CASTRDREGDTQYF. As DNA, the CDR3 is TGTGCCAGCACGCGGGACAGGGAGGGAGATACGCAGTATTTT. The variable domain in full, completed from reference TRBV25-1 and TRBJ2-3, reads EADIYQTPRYLVIGTGKKITLECSQTMGHDKMYWYQQDPGMELHLIHYSYGVNSTEKGDLSSESTVSRIRTEHFPLTLESARPSHTSQYLCASTRDREGDTQYFGPGTRLTVL.

The V call is TRBV29-1, the J call TRBJ1-2, with no clear D. The V gene's germline CDR1 is SQVTM and CDR2 ANQGSEA. V was clipped by 5 bases and J by 6 bases, with 10 bases between them. The CDR3 is made up of 11 amino acids. The chain's CDR3 is CSVPWADGYTF. CDR3 nucleotides: TGCAGCGTTCCCTGGGCAGATGGCTACACCTTC.

J is TRBJ2-5 and V is TRBV6-1; 9 bases are shared with TRBD1. Trimming cost V 2 bases and J 6 bases; bases outside gene matches: 7. Germline V gene data show CDR1 as MNHNS and CDR2 as SASEGT. CDR3 size: 15 residues. The CDR3 coding sequence is TGTGCCAGCAGTGAACGAACAGGGGGCGCAAAGACCCAGTACTTC. Its translation is CASSERTGGAKTQYF.

V is TRBV5-6 and J is TRBJ2-1; maybe TRBD1 (5 bases). Trimming took 2 bases from V and 4 from J, leaving 13 bases between them. The CDR3 is 15 residues long. Germline V gene sequence: CDR1 SGHDT, CDR2 YYEEEE. CDR3 amino acids: CASSLGHLTYNEQFF. The CDR3 nucleotides are TGTGCCAGCAGCTTAGGACACCTCACGTACAATGAGCAGTTCTTC.

The V gene is TRBV9, the J gene TRBJ1-6; no reliable D call. The CDR3 is made up of 15 amino acids. Germline V lookup: CDR1 SGDLS, CDR2 YYNGEE. With 0 bases removed from V and 7 bases from J, the gap between germline ends came to 11 bases. The CDR3 DNA reads TGTGCCAGCAGCGTAGCTCCCGGGTCGAATTCACCCCTCCACTTT. This gives the protein CASSVAPGSNSPLHF.

This clone was counted between two and nine times. The V and J genes are TRBV12-5 and TRBJ1-1; TRBD1 might be the D (5 bases). V was clipped by 1 base and J by 5 bases, with 8 bases between them. Looked up from germline, CDR1 is LGHNT and CDR2 is FRNRAP. The CDR3 consists of 13 residues. The CDR3 DNA follows: TGTGCTAGTGGTTTGGCAGGGAGGACTGAAGCTTTCTTT. The encoded protein is CASGLAGRTEAFF.

This chain joins TRBV19 and TRBJ2-2, with TRBD1 matching 11 bases. V lost 4 bases and J lost 5; bases outside the gene matches: 3. This CDR3 has 15 amino acids. Germline V gene sequence: CDR1 LNHDA, CDR2 SQIVND (reference sequence). CDR3 sequence reads: CASSTRDRGTGELFF. The CDR3 DNA reads TGTGCCAGTAGTACCCGGGACAGGGGGACCGGGGAGCTGTTTTTT.

V usage is TRBV27 and J usage is TRBJ2-5; the match to TRBD2 covers 8 bases. Trimming at V came to 8 bases and at J to 0 bases, leaving 11 bases not matched to a gene. The germline gives CDR1 MNHEY, CDR2 SMNVEV (reference sequence). This CDR3 spans 16 amino acids. The DNA of the CDR3 is TGTGCCAGCTTTACCGCGGGGGGTGCGTACCAAGAGACCCAGTACTTC. Its translation is CASFTAGGAYQETQYF.

The rearrangement uses TRBV7-9 and TRBJ1-1; D might be TRBD1 (5 bases). The CDR3 totals 13 residues. Trimming shortened V by 4 bases and J by 4 bases, and 10 bases separated the two germline ends. Germline CDR1 reads SEHNR; CDR2 reads FQNEAQ (reference sequence). This CDR3 is CASSYPTVTEAFF. CDR3 nucleotides: TGTGCCAGCAGCTACCCGACAGTCACTGAAGCTTTCTTT.

The chain combines TRBV6-1 with TRBJ1-4; a weak D match, TRBD1 (5 bases). V lost 5 bases to trimming and J lost 4 bases, with 14 bases between them. CDR3 length equals 15 residues. Germline V lookup: CDR1 MNHNS, CDR2 SASEGT. The CDR3 DNA is TGTGCCAGCAGTCCCTGGGGGGGGATTAATGAAAAACTGTTTTTT. Amino acid sequence: CASSPWGGINEKLFF.

The chain links TRBV6-1 to TRBJ2-3, with TRBD1 matching 7 bases. CDR1 is MNHNS and CDR2 is SASEGT in the germline V gene. V lost 4 bases, J lost 1 base, and 11 bases stayed unmatched. The CDR3 has 17 amino acids. The CDR3 region has the DNA TGTGCCAGCAGTGCCCAGACAGGGCAACAAGGCACAGATACGCAGTATTTT. Protein sequence: CASSAQTGQQGTDTQYF.

The chain employs TRBV7-8 and TRBJ1-5, with 7 bases aligning to TRBD1. The CDR3 is made up of 15 amino acids. Germline assignment: CDR1 SGHVS and CDR2 FQNEAQ. V trimming: 5 bases; J trimming: 8 bases; junction bases outside the gene matches: 12. The CDR3 here is CASSPDRAGSEPQHF. As DNA, the CDR3 is TGTGCCAGCAGCCCCGACAGGGCGGGATCAGAGCCCCAGCATTTT.

This rearrangement joins TRBV5-4 to TRBJ1-1; 8 nucleotides line up with TRBD1. V gave up 3 bases and J gave up 7 bases; unmatched junction bases: 5. This CDR3 has 13 amino acids. The germline V gene encodes CDR1 SGHNT and CDR2 YYREEE (reference sequence). This chain's CDR3 is CASSSGQGREAFF. DNA for the CDR3: TGTGCCAGCAGCTCTGGACAGGGACGTGAAGCTTTCTTT.

This chain links TRBV6-5 with TRBJ1-2, with 10 bases matching TRBD1. V shed 0 bases, J shed 7 bases, and the junction held 8 bases outside the gene matches. CDR1 and CDR2 from the germline V gene are MNHEY and SVGAGI. The CDR3 length is 16 residues. The CDR3 region is CASSYSRGQGPGGYTF. The CDR3 DNA is TGTGCCAGCAGTTACTCGAGGGGACAGGGGCCGGGTGGCTACACCTTC.

The rearrangement links TRBV7-2 to TRBJ2-5; 9 nucleotides align to TRBD1. The J call could be wrong; TRBJ2-7 is a better fit for the DNA end. The CDR3 runs to 15 residues. Germline CDR1 SGHTA, CDR2 FQGNSA. CDR3 loop: CASRTMGTGTYEQYF. The CDR3, as DNA: TGTGCCAGCAGAACGATGGGGACAGGGACCTACGAGCAGTACTTC.

The rearrangement links TRBV6-4 to TRBJ2-1, with TRBD1 identical over 7 bases. The germline gives CDR1 MRHNA, CDR2 SNTAGT. The CDR3 loop spans 20 amino acids. Germline trimming cut 5 bases from V and 0 bases from J; bases unmatched to any gene: 19. The CDR3 loop reads CASSFGPTGHTLSSYNEQFF. In nucleotides, the CDR3 is TGTGCCAGCAGTTTCGGGCCGACAGGGCACACCCTAAGCTCCTACAATGAGCAGTTCTTC.

The chain uses TRBV29-1 and TRBJ1-2, with TRBD1 as a possible D gene (6 bases). Trimming removed 5 bases at V and 8 bases at J, with 18 bases between. This CDR3 has 13 residues. Germline values: CDR1 SQVTM, CDR2 ANQGSEA. The CDR3 loop reads CSVTPDRSGGYTF. CDR3 DNA sequence: TGCAGCGTTACCCCCGACAGGTCGGGGGGCTACACCTTC.

This clone occurred once. The chain uses TRBV25-1 and TRBJ1-2; no clear D. The germline V and J ends were trimmed by 1 base and 7 bases, with 4 bases remaining between them. The CDR3 sequence is 11 residues long. In germline, CDR1 is MGHDK, CDR2 SYGVNS. Here the CDR3 DNA reads TGTGCCAGCAGTGAATCAGGTGGCTACACCTTC. Translation: CASSESGGYTF.

The rearrangement uses TRBV7-9 and TRBJ1-3, with 9 bases aligning to TRBD1. Germline values: CDR1 SEHNR, CDR2 FQNEAQ (reference sequence). The CDR3 loop spans 14 amino acids. The junction had 7 bases not matched to a gene; V was cut back by 3 bases and J by 10 bases. CDR3 region: CASSLGTGRQTIYF. As DNA, the CDR3 is TGTGCCAGCAGCTTGGGGACAGGGAGGCAGACCATATATTTT.

The chain recombines TRBV4-1 with TRBJ2-5; possible D gene TRBD2, 5 bases. Trimming took 0 bases from V and 4 from J, leaving 12 bases between them. This CDR3 contains 15 residues. Germline assignment: CDR1 MGHRA and CDR2 YSYEKL. This CDR3 is CASSQESGLGETQYF. Here the CDR3 DNA reads TGCGCCAGCAGCCAAGAGAGCGGACTGGGAGAGACCCAGTACTTC.

This chain links TRBV28 with TRBJ1-2; 8 bases are a match to TRBD1. V gave up 5 bases and J gave up 0 bases; unmatched junction bases: 8. CDR1 is MDHEN, CDR2 SYDVKM, per germline. This CDR3 is 16 amino acids long. Written as DNA, the CDR3 is TGTGCCAGCAGTAGGACAGGGACGATAACTAACTATGGCTACACCTTC. Its protein is CASSRTGTITNYGYTF.